Detailed here is one T cell receptor (beta chain). Its target is unknown. V was pared by 2 bases and J by 6 bases, with 3 bases of the junction left unmatched. The length of the CDR3 is 15 residues. In germline, CDR1 is SGHVS, CDR2 FQNEAQ. The assay was immunoSEQ multiplex PCR, and TCRdb's table has in-frame clones only and misses some. The sample shows fewer than 250,000 clones, just under 90% of them seen only once. This sample was taken from a study of cytomegalovirus exposure and HLA in healthy donors. General study results and limits: The study put roughly 160 TCR beta chains on its list as cytomegalovirus-associated. Diagnosis of cytomegalovirus status made by the classifier reportedly showed high specificity and sensitivity. Under in vitro conditions, a few CMV-associated chains were confirmed as specific for CMV antigens.

The TCR originated in a young man in good health and CMV-seronegative. The specimen was PBMCs. This chain uses TRBV7-8 with TRBJ1-5; TRBD1 aligns across 11 bases. CDR3 region: CASSLRTGGLQPQHF. The DNA for the CDR3 is TGTGCCAGCAGCTTACGGACAGGGGGCCTTCAGCCCCAGCATTTT.